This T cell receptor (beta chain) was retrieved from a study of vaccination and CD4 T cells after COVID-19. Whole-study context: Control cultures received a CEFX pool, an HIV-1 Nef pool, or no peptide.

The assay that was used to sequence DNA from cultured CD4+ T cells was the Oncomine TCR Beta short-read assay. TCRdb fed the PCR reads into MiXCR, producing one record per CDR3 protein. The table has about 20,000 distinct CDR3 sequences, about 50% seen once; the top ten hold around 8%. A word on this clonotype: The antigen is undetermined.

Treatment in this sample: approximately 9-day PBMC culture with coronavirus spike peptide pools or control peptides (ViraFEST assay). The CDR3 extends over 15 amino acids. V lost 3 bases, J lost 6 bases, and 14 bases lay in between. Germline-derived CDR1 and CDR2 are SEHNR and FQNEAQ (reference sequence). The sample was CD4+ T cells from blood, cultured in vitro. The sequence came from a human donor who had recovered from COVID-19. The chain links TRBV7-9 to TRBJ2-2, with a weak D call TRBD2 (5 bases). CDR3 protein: CASSFSAGPAGELFF. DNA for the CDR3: TGTGCCAGCAGCTTTTCGGCGGGCCCCGCCGGGGAGCTGTTTTTT.